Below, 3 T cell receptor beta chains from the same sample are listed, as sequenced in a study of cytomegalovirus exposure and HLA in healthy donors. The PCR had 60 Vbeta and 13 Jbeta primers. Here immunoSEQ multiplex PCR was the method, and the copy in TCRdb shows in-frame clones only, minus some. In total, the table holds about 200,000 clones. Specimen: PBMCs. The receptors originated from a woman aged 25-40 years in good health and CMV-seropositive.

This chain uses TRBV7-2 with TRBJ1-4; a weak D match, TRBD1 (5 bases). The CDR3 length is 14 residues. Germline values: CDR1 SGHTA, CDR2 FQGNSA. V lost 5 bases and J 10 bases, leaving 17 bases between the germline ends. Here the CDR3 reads CASSPRQSEGKLFF. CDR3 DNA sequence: TGTGCCAGCAGCCCCCGACAGTCTGAAGGAAAACTGTTTTTT.

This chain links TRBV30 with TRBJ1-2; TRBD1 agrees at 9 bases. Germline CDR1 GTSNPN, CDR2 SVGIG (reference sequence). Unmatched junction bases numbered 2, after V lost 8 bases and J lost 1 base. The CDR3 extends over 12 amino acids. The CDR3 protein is CARDRDNYGYTF. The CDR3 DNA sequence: TGTGCCAGGGACAGGGATAACTATGGCTACACCTTC.

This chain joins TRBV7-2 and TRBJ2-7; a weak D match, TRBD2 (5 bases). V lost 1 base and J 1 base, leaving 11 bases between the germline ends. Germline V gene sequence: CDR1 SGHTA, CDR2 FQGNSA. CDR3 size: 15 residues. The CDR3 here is CASSLVAPGSYEQYF. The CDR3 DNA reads TGTGCCAGCAGCTTAGTAGCGCCTGGTTCCTACGAGCAGTACTTC.